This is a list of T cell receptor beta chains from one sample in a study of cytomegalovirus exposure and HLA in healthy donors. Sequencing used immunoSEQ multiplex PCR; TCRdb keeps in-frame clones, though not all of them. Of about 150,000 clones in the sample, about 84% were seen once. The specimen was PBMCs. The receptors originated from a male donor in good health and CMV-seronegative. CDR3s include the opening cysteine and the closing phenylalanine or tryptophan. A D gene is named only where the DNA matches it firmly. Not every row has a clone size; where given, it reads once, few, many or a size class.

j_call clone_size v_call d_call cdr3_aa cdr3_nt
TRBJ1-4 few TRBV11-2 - CASSFGRANEKLFF TGTGCCAGCAGCTTCGGGAGGGCTAATGAAAAACTGTTTTTT
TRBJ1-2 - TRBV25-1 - CASSDRTANYGYTF TGTGCCAGCAGTGATAGGACAGCTAACTATGGCTACACCTTC
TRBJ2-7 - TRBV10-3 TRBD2 CAIRGTSGNYEQYF TGTGCCATCAGGGGGACTAGCGGGAATTACGAGCAGTACTTC
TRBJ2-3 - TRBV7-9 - CASSLSADTQYF TGTGCCAGCAGCCTCTCCGCAGATACGCAGTATTTT
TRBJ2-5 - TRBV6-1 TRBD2 CASSEVLAGVSETQYF TGTGCCAGCAGTGAAGTCCTAGCGGGAGTTTCCGAGACCCAGTACTTC
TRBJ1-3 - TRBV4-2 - CASSPGGPEPGNTIYF TGTGCCAGCAGCCCTGGTGGTCCGGAGCCTGGAAACACCATATATTTT
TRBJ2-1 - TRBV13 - CASSLGPLFSEQFF TGTGCCAGCAGCTTAGGCCCCCTTTTTAGTGAGCAGTTCTTC
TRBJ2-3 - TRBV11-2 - CASSSGVSGTDTQYF TGTGCCAGCAGCTCCGGGGTTAGTGGCACAGATACGCAGTATTTT
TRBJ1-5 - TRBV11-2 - CASSPGDTLNQPQHF TGTGCCAGCAGCCCCGGCGACACCCTCAATCAGCCCCAGCATTTT
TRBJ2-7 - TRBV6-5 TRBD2 CASSYSGTSGVYEQYF TGTGCCAGCAGTTACTCTGGAACTAGCGGGGTCTACGAGCAGTACTTC
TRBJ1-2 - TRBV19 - CASSIDQYGQYGYTF TGTGCCAGTAGTATAGATCAATACGGACAGTATGGCTACACCTTC
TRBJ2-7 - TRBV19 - CASSYGFTGEQYF TGTGCCAGTAGTTACGGTTTTACGGGCGAGCAGTACTTC
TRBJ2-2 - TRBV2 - CASSQHSTGTGELFF TGTGCCAGCAGCCAACACTCTACGGGCACCGGGGAGCTGTTTTTT
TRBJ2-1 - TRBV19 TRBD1 CASNPRGGGYEQFF TGTGCCAGTAACCCCCGAGGGGGCGGTTATGAGCAGTTCTTC
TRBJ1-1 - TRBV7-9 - CSSSPGSEAFF TGTTCCAGCAGCCCAGGTTCTGAAGCTTTCTTT
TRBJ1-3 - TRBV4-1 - CASSQAQVLSGNTIYF TGCGCCAGCAGCCAAGCTCAGGTGTTGTCTGGAAACACCATATATTTT
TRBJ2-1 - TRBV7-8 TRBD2 CASSPSSSSGASNEQFF TGTGCCAGCAGCCCCTCATCATCGAGCGGGGCCTCCAATGAGCAGTTCTTC
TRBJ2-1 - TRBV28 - CASSWLALYNEQFF TGTGCCAGCAGTTGGTTGGCCCTCTACAATGAGCAGTTCTTC
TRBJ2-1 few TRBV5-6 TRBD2 CASNRRSGGYNEQFF TGTGCCAGCAACCGGCGGAGCGGGGGGTACAATGAGCAGTTCTTC
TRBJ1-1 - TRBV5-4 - CASSPAYGANTEAFF TGTGCCAGCAGCCCGGCTTATGGGGCGAACACTGAAGCTTTCTTT
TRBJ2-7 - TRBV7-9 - CASSLGPQAGASYHEQYF TGTGCCAGCAGCTTGGGCCCTCAAGCAGGGGCGAGTTACCACGAGCAGTACTTC
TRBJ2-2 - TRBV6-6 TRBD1 CASIAQGAAGELFF TGTGCCAGCATTGCACAGGGGGCTGCCGGGGAGCTGTTTTTT
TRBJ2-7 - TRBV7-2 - CASSSIRDKSYEQYF TGTGCCAGCAGCTCCATCCGGGACAAATCCTACGAGCAGTACTTC
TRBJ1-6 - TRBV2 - CASRETVSYNSPLHF TGTGCCAGCAGGGAGACTGTCTCCTATAATTCACCCCTCCACTTT
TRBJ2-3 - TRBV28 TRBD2 CASSPSGRALATDTQYF TGTGCCAGCAGCCCTAGCGGGAGGGCCCTCGCCACAGATACGCAGTATTTT
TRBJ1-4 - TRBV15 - CATSRTRPVANEKLFF TGTGCCACCAGCAGAACTCGCCCTGTGGCTAATGAAAAACTGTTTTTT
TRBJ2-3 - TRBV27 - CASKAGATDTQYF TGTGCCAGCAAAGCAGGGGCCACAGATACGCAGTATTTT
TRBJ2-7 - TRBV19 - CASSGQYTSYEQYF TGTGCCAGTTCCGGACAGTATACATCCTACGAGCAGTACTTC
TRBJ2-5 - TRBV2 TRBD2 CASRGGRGRQETQYF TGTGCCAGCCGCGGGGGAAGGGGCAGACAAGAGACCCAGTACTTC
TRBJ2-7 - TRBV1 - CTSSQDHSGCSYEQYF TGCACCAGCAGCCAAGATCACAGCGGTTGCTCCTACGAGCAGTACTTC
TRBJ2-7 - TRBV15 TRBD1 CATSRVGQDEQYF TGTGCCACCAGCAGAGTTGGACAGGACGAGCAGTACTTC
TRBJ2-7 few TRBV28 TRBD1 CASGRTGRFNEQYF TGTGCCAGCGGACGGACAGGGAGATTCAACGAGCAGTACTTC
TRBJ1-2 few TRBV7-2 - CASSPNAAAIYGYTF TGTGCCAGCAGCCCCAACGCGGCAGCCATCTATGGCTACACCTTC
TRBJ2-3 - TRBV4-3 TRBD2 CASSPSLSGVSTDTQYF TGCGCCAGCAGCCCCTCCCTTAGCGGGGTGAGCACAGATACGCAGTATTTT
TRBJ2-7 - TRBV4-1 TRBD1 CASSQDSGGFYEQYF TGCGCCAGCAGCCAGGACTCAGGGGGCTTTTACGAGCAGTACTTC
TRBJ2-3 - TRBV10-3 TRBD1 CAISSSQGADTQYF TGTGCCATCAGTTCAAGTCAGGGGGCAGATACGCAGTATTTT
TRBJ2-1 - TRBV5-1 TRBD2 CASSGPAGTQERGEQFF TGCGCCAGCAGTGGTCCCGCCGGGACCCAGGAGCGGGGTGAGCAGTTCTTC
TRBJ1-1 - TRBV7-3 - CASTGADSRTEAFF TGTGCCAGCACCGGGGCGGACAGCCGAACCGAAGCTTTCTTT
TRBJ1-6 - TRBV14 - CASSPQTGTLHF TGTGCCAGCAGCCCACAAACCGGGACACTCCACTTT
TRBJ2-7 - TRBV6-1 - CASSPSDSHEQYF TGTGCCAGCAGTCCCTCGGACAGTCACGAGCAGTACTTC
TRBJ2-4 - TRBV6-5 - CASTTPENIQYF TGTGCCAGCACCACTCCCGAAAACATTCAGTACTTC
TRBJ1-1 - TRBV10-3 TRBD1 CAISGLAGGNTEAFF TGTGCCATCAGTGGATTGGCAGGGGGAAACACTGAAGCTTTCTTT
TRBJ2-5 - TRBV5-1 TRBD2 CASSPNLLAVGVETQYF TGCGCCAGCAGCCCCAACCTGCTAGCGGTAGGGGTAGAGACCCAGTACTTC
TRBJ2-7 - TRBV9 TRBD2 CASSAGLVLHEQYF TGTGCCAGCAGCGCGGGACTAGTCCTACACGAGCAGTACTTC
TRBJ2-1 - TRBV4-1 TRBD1 CASSQDGTGKSHEQFF TGCGCCAGCAGCCAAGATGGGACAGGGAAAAGTCATGAGCAGTTCTTC
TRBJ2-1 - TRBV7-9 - CSSSLVRGGSENEQFF TGTTCCAGCAGCTTAGTTCGAGGCGGGTCGGAGAATGAGCAGTTCTTC
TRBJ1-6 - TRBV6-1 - CASSEVNNRGSPLHF TGTGCCAGCAGTGAGGTGAACAACCGGGGGTCACCCCTCCACTTT
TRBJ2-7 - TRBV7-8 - CASSTGRRVYEQYF TGTGCCAGCAGCACCGGACGGCGGGTATACGAGCAGTACTTC
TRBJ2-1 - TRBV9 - CASSSQAGTYNEQFF TGTGCCAGCAGCTCCCAAGCGGGTACCTACAATGAGCAGTTCTTC
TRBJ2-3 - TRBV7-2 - CASSPLPSGNTDTQYF TGTGCCAGCAGTCCCTTACCATCGGGGAACACAGATACGCAGTATTTT
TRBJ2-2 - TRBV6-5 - CASSYSTGTGELFF TGTGCCAGCAGTTACTCGACAGGCACCGGGGAGCTGTTTTTT
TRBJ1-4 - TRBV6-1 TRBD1 CASSETGINEKLFF TGTGCCAGCAGTGAGACAGGGATTAATGAAAAACTGTTTTTT
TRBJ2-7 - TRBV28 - CASFSTERSREQYF TGTGCCAGCTTTTCTACCGAGCGGTCCCGCGAGCAGTACTTC
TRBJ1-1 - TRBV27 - CASSLFRGTEAFF TGTGCCAGCAGTTTATTTCGAGGCACTGAAGCTTTCTTT
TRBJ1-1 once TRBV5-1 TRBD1 CASSLSPDRGSTEAFF TGCGCCAGCAGCTTGTCCCCCGACAGGGGGTCCACTGAAGCTTTCTTT
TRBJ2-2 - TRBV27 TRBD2 CAPLGRGGLGGELFF TGTGCCCCCCTCGGACGGGGGGGGCTGGGCGGGGAGCTGTTTTTT
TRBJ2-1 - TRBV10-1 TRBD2 CASSPSGRVPNEQFF TGCGCCAGCAGTCCTAGCGGGAGGGTGCCCAATGAGCAGTTCTTC
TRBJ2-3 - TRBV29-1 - CSVGETSKGTDTQYF TGCAGCGTTGGCGAGACGTCTAAGGGGACAGATACGCAGTATTTT
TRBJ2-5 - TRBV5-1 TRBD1 CASSRTTGEETQYF TGCGCCAGCAGCCGGACGACAGGGGAAGAGACCCAGTACTTC